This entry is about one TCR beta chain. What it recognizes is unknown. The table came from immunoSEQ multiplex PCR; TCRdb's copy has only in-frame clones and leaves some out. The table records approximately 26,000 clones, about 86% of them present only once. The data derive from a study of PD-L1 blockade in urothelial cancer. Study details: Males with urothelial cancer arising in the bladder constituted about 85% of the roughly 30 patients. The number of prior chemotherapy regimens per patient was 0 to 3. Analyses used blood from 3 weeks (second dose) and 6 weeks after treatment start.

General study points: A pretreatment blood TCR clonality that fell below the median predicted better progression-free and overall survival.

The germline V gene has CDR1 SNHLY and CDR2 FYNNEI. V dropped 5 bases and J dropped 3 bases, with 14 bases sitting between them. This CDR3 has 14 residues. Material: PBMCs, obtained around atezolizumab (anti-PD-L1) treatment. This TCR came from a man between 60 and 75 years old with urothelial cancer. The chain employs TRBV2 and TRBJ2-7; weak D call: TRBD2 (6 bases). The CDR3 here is CASSPGEVYYEQYF. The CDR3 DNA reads TGTGCCAGCAGTCCCGGGGAGGTCTACTACGAGCAGTACTTC.